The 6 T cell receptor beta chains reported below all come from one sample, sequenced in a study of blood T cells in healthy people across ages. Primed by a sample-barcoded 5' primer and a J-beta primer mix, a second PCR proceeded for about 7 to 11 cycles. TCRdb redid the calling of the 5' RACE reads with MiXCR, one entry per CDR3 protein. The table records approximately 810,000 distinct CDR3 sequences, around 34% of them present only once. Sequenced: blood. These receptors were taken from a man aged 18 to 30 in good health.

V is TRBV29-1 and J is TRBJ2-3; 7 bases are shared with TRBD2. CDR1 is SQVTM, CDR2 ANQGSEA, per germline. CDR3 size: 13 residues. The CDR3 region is CTLREGDGDTQYF. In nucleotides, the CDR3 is TGCACCCTGAGGGAGGGCGATGGAGATACGCAGTATTTT.

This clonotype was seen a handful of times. Here the CDR3 DNA reads TGCGCCAGCAGCATATGGGACACCGAGAGGGAGACCCAGTACTTC. This gives the protein CASSIWDTERETQYF. This sequence joins TRBV5-1 and TRBJ2-7; D possibly corresponds to TRBD1 (6 bases). The J call may be incorrect, as the DNA end agrees better with TRBJ2-5. The CDR3 runs 15 residues. Germline lookup yields CDR1 SGHRS and CDR2 YFSETQ.

CDR3 sequence: CASSFVSEGYEQYF. The CDR3 DNA follows: TGTGCCAGCAGTTTTGTCTCAGAGGGGTACGAGCAGTACTTC. The chain couples TRBV27 to TRBJ2-7; D is perhaps TRBD1 or TRBD2 (5 bases each). Trimming took off 3 bases at V and 4 bases at J, with 13 bases between the two ends. The CDR3 consists of 14 residues. CDR1 MNHEY and CDR2 SMNVEV come from the germline V gene (reference sequence).

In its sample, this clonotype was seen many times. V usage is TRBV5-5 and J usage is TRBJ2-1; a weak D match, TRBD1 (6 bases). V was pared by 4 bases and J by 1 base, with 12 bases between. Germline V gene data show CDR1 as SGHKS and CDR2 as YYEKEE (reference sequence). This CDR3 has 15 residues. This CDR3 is CASSHPGQSYNEQFF. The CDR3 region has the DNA TGTGCCAGCAGCCACCCCGGACAGTCCTACAATGAGCAGTTCTTC. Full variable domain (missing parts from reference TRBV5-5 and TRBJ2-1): DAGVTQSPTHLIKTRGQQVTLRCSPISGHKSVSWYQQVLGQGPQFIFQYYEKEERGRGNFPDRFSARQFPNYSSELNVNALLLGDSALYLCASSHPGQSYNEQFFGPGTRLTVL.

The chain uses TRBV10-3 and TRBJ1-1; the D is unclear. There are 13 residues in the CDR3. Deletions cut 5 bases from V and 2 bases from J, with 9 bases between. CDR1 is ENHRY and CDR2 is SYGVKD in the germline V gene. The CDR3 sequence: CAISSTSNTEAFF. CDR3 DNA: TGTGCCATCAGTTCAACATCAAACACTGAAGCTTTCTTT.

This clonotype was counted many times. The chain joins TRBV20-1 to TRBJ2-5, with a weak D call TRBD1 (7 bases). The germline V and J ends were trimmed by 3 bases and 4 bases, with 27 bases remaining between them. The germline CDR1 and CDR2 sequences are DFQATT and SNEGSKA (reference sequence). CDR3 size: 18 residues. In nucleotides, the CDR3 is TGCAGTGCTAGTTATCCCAACAGGGGAGGAATTGTGGGAGAGACCCAGTACTTC. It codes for CSASYPNRGGIVGETQYF.